Sequencing of this TCR beta chain was carried out in a study of T-cell reconstitution after alpha-beta-depleted transplantation in children. TCRbeta library preparation incorporated unique molecular identifiers. TCRdb recomputed calls from the PCR reads with MiXCR, one row per CDR3 protein. Of 440,000 or so distinct CDR3 sequences listed, roughly 43% are singletons. The germline V gene encodes CDR1 SGHDT and CDR2 YYEEEE. The CDR3 length is 17 residues. Deletions cut 4 bases from V and 12 bases from J, with 29 bases between. The sequenced sample was PBMCs, obtained before TCRalphabeta/CD19-depleted stem cell transplant. This TCR derives from a girl aged 2-9 years with aplastic anemia, due to receive a stem cell transplant. The chain links TRBV5-6 to TRBJ2-1; maybe TRBD2 (6 bases). The CDR3 DNA follows: TGTGCCAGCAGCCCCATCCCCGGGACTCCAAGGGGCACGGGGCAGTTCTTC. It codes for CASSPIPGTPRGTGQFF.